This T cell receptor (beta chain) derives from a study of neoadjuvant anti-PD-1 for oral cavity cancer (dated by TCRdb to the early 2020s). At the level of the whole study: Patients mostly received three to four biweekly doses of nivolumab at 3 mg/kg before curative-intent surgical resection. A fourth nivolumab dose was given around day 43 to patients without progression, and definitive surgical resection was performed in those patients on days 50-56. Responders were defined as patients with complete response, partial response or stable disease by RECIST 1.1; non-responders were defined as patients with progression. The parent correlative cohort included approximately twelve patients, with a roughly 35% response rate.

In light of the paper, this sample's time point label describes: before neoadjuvant nivolumab. None of the patients had received prior systemic or radiation treatment, and all were newly diagnosed with stage II-IVA oral cavity squamous cell carcinoma. Everyone in the cohort had locally advanced, HPV-negative oral cavity squamous cell carcinoma. Peripheral blood mononuclear cells were analyzed directly, without maintenance or expansion in culture. The samples were obtained from a longitudinal correlative study of a single-arm phase II trial testing neoadjuvant nivolumab in oral cavity squamous cell carcinoma. Subject-matched pre- and post-treatment PBMCs and tumors from three responders and three non-responders were subjected to genomic DNA-based TCRbeta sequencing. Peripheral blood mononuclear cells were drawn once before nivolumab treatment and a second time after treatment, when surgery took place. The Maxwell RSC DNA from Cells kit was used to isolate genomic DNA from PBMCs.

In regard to this clone: Its antigen target is currently unknown. No base qualities exist here, and no much larger clone lies one base off it.

For deep sequencing of PBMC libraries, mostly 480 ng of input genomic DNA was used, and six replicates were run per sample. The immunoSEQ hsTCRbeta kit was used to prepare TCRbeta libraries, following the manufacturer's instructions. The finished libraries were brought together in one pool at approximately 3 nM, which was then read using an Illumina NovaSeq 6000 S4 flow cell. The study's processing was this. The immunoSEQ Analyzer handled quality control and preprocessing of the raw data. The analysis was limited to productive rearrangements, and each clonotype was defined by a unique CDR3 amino acid sequence. Repertoire clonality was estimated as the Gini-Simpson index, which was calculated using the R package tcR. Gini indices were compared with Student's t test, and associations with tumor size change were assessed by Pearson correlation. TCRdb mirrors the immuneACCESS table, restricted to in-frame sequences. Some clones are absent from its copies; in checked studies, under half trace to an unresolved V gene, and the reason for the others is unknown. Clone size and the V and J calls come from that table; the DNA yielded D and trimming. The sample data list over 15,000 clones, and 55% to 70% of these were observed just once. Approximately 2.5% of the sample is in the top ten clones.

Results the study describes overall, beyond this receptor: After neoadjuvant nivolumab, non-responders showed significantly higher T cell clonality (Gini index) in PBMCs than responders did. A higher pretreatment blood Treg/Th17 ratio correlated with both higher pretreatment blood TCRbeta clonality and lower post-treatment tumor TCRbeta clonality. Only a few patients per response group were included in the TCR analyses, and the authors called for validation in larger cohorts.

The germline ends are 5 bases apart after V is trimmed by 0 bases and J by 5 bases. The CDR3 holds 13 amino acids from the cysteine to the phenylalanine. Only the CDR3 DNA stays, 39 bases, in frame from base 1. CDR1 and CDR2 (SGHNT, YYREEE) derive from the germline V gene (reference sequence). The receptor chain draws on TRBV5-4 and TRBJ2-2, with no confidently assigned D gene. The material was PBMCs, obtained before nivolumab (anti-PD-1) treatment. The clonotype was recovered from a person aged 35 to 85 with oral cavity squamous cell carcinoma. The nucleotide sequence is given as TGTGCCAGCAGCTTGGAGGGTACCGGGGAGCTGTTTTTT. Translated, it reads CASSLEGTGELFF.